The present T cell receptor (beta chain) was sequenced within a study of TIL therapy for anti-PD-1-resistant metastatic lung cancer. Study in general: Most patients had lung adenocarcinoma; a handful of tumors were EGFR-mutant, two ALK-rearranged; half smoked currently or formerly.

Study-wide findings and caveats: This highly selected cohort may not generalize to typical lung cancer patients.

The libraries were made with immunoSEQ v3. Sequencing depth was some 2 million read pairs for survey level, 5-6 million for deep. The protocol was immunoSEQ multiplex PCR, while the TCRdb copy is restricted to in-frame clones and leaves out a portion. The sample holds about 52,000 clones, about 80% seen once. Time point of the sample: pre-treatment sample, taken before nivolumab and TIL therapy. Stage 4 NSCLC adults joined between October 2017 and 2020. Per germline, CDR1 SNHLY and CDR2 FYNNEI. V gave up 11 bases and J gave up 8 bases, with 13 bases separating them. The CDR3 sequence is 11 residues long. On this clone itself: The antigen remains unidentified.

The chain combines TRBV2 with TRBJ2-1; D remains unclear. The sample consisted of blood, taken at baseline. The TCR originated in a woman aged 25 to 80 with non-small cell lung cancer. The CDR3 region is CASSGWDEQFF. CDR3 DNA sequence: TGTGCCTCCTCCGGTTGGGATGAGCAGTTCTTC. Using reference TRBV2 and TRBJ2-1 for the parts outside the CDR3, the full variable domain is EPEVTQTPSHQVTQMGQEVILRCVPISNHLYFYWYRQILGQKVEFLVSFYNNEISEKSEIFDDQFSVERPDGSNFTLKIRSTKLEDSAMYFCASSGWDEQFFGPGTRLTVL.